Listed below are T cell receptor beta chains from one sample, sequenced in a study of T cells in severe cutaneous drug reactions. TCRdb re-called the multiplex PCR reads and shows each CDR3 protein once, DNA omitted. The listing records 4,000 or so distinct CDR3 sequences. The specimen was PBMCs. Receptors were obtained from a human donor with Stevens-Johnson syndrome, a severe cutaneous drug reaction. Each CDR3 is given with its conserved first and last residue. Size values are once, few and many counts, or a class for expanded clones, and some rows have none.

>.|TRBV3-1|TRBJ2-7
CASSQVGLAATYEQYF
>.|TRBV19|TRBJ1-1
CASLTSRTSEAFF
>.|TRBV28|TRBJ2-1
CASSQTSGSRYNEQFF
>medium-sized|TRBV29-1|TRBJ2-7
CSVAGPHYEQYF
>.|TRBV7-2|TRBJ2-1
CASSLQGEIDEQFF
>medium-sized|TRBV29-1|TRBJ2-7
CSVEDRSYEQYF
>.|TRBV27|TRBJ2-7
CASGTSGSLYEQYF
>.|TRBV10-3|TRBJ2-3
CAISDLSGIGTDTQYF
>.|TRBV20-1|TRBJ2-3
CSATPTGIGGRRLYTQYF
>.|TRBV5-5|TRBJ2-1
CASSRQVEARAIEQFF
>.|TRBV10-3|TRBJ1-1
CAIRARVYPPDTEAFF
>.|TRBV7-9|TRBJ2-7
CASSRQGGLVGYEQYF
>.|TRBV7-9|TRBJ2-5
CASSLGLGDGETQYF
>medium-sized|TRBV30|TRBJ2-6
CAGNRVGANVLTF